One and the same sample provided the 10 T cell receptor beta chains below, sequenced in a study of blood T cell repertoires in COVID-19. Measured with immunoSEQ multiplex PCR; TCRdb has only the in-frame clones, and not every one. Of 99,000 or so clones in the sample, about 80% are singletons; the top ten hold over 20%. Material: peripheral blood. These receptors came from a man in his fifties or sixties with acute or convalescent COVID-19.

The chain employs TRBV6-5 and TRBJ1-2, with 10 bases lining up with TRBD1. Losses at the gene ends were 6 bases for V and 2 bases for J; bases not matched to a gene: 3. The length of the CDR3 is 14 residues. The germline gives CDR1 MNHEY, CDR2 SVGAGI. CDR3 nucleotides: TGTGCCAGCAGGCCGGGACAGGGGAACTATGGCTACACCTTC. It translates to CASRPGQGNYGYTF.

This clone was seen a single time. The CDR3 coding sequence is TGTGCCAGCAGTTTTCAGGGGAACACTGAAGCTTTCTTT. Its protein product is CASSFQGNTEAFF. V is TRBV28 and J is TRBJ1-1, with D possibly TRBD1 on 5 matching bases. Germline values: CDR1 MDHEN, CDR2 SYDVKM. V was cut by 3 bases and J by 1 base, with 6 bases left in between. This CDR3 has 13 amino acids.

V usage is TRBV30 and J usage is TRBJ1-1; no reliable D call. Trimming left V 0 bases short and J 5 bases short, with 10 bases between. Germline assignment: CDR1 GTSNPN and CDR2 SVGIG (reference sequence). The CDR3 has 13 amino acids. The CDR3 DNA reads TGTGCCTGGAGTGTTCGAGGGATTACTGAAGCTTTCTTT. It specifies CAWSVRGITEAFF.

The rearrangement joins TRBV10-1 to TRBJ1-5, with 7 bases aligning to TRBD1. J was trimmed by 1 base and V by 3 bases; bases with no gene match: 6. Germline-derived CDR1 and CDR2 are WNHNN and SYGVQD (reference sequence). The CDR3 runs 16 residues. For the CDR3, the DNA is TGCGCCAGCAGTGAACCTCCGGGACAGAGCAATCAGCCCCAGCATTTT. Translation gives CASSEPPGQSNQPQHF.

This clone was detected only once. The chain has TRBV5-1 and TRBJ2-1; 9 nucleotides align to TRBD2. The CDR3 is 15 residues long. Looked up from germline, CDR1 is SGHRS and CDR2 is YFSETQ. V lost 4 bases to trimming and J lost 4 bases; unmatched junction nucleotides: 6. CDR3 nucleotide sequence: TGCGCCAGCAGCCGAGCGGGGGGACAATACAATGAGCAGTTCTTC. As protein: CASSRAGGQYNEQFF.

The V and J genes are TRBV7-6 and TRBJ2-5; possibly TRBD1 for D (6 bases). The CDR3 is 16 amino acids. Between the trimmed V and J ends, which lost 1 base and 4 bases, there was a span of 16 bases. Germline values: CDR1 SGHVS, CDR2 FNYEAQ. In DNA form, the CDR3 reads TGTGCCAGCAGCTTAGAGGGCTTCAGAGGGGGAGAGACCCAGTACTTC. This sequence encodes CASSLEGFRGGETQYF.

The chain is built from TRBV30 and TRBJ1-6; tentatively, D is TRBD1 (5 bases). The CDR3 is 14 residues long. V lost 3 bases and J lost 5, with 11 bases in between. The V gene's germline CDR1 is GTSNPN and CDR2 SVGIG (reference sequence). The CDR3 nucleotides are TGTGCCTGGAGGAGAGGAGGGGATAATTCACCCCTCCACTTT. This codes for CAWRRGGDNSPLHF. The full variable domain, rest sourced from reference TRBV30 and TRBJ1-6, is SQTIHQWPATLVQPVGSPLSLECTVEGTSNPNLYWYRQAAGRGLQLLFYSVGIGQISSEVPQNLSASRPQDRQFILSSKKLLLSDSGFYLCAWRRGGDNSPLHFGNGTRLTVT.

The chain is built from TRBV5-1 and TRBJ1-2; TRBD1 aligns across 10 bases. Germline lookup yields CDR1 SGHRS and CDR2 YFSETQ. This CDR3 is 13 amino acids long. V shed 4 bases, J shed 8 bases, and the junction held 5 bases outside the gene matches. The CDR3 nucleotides read TGCGCCAGCAGCCCGGGACAGGGGAGCGGCTACACCTTC. As protein: CASSPGQGSGYTF. Full variable domain (rest looked up from reference TRBV5-1 and TRBJ1-2): KAGVTQTPRYLIKTRGQQVTLSCSPISGHRSVSWYQQTPGQGLQFLFEYFSETQRNKGNFPGRFSGRQFSNSRSEMNVSTLELGDSALYLCASSPGQGSGYTFGSGTRLTVV.

The chain joins TRBV7-8 to TRBJ2-3; the D gene is possibly TRBD2 (5 bases). V gave up 5 bases and J gave up 2 bases, with 17 bases separating them. Per the germline V gene, CDR1 is SGHVS and CDR2 is FQNEAQ. The CDR3 has 16 amino acids. The CDR3 DNA sequence: TGTGCCAGCAGCCCGTCCGGGGTCAGCCTCACAGATACGCAGTATTTT. Translated, it gives CASSPSGVSLTDTQYF.

V and J are TRBV29-1 and TRBJ2-3; TRBD2 matches 8 bases. CDR1 SQVTM and CDR2 ANQGSEA come from the germline V gene. Trimming cost V 3 bases and J 9 bases; bases outside gene matches: 5. The CDR3 runs to 12 residues. For the CDR3, the DNA is TGCAGCGTTGACGGGAGGGCGACCACGCAGTATTTT. Translating gives CSVDGRATTQYF.